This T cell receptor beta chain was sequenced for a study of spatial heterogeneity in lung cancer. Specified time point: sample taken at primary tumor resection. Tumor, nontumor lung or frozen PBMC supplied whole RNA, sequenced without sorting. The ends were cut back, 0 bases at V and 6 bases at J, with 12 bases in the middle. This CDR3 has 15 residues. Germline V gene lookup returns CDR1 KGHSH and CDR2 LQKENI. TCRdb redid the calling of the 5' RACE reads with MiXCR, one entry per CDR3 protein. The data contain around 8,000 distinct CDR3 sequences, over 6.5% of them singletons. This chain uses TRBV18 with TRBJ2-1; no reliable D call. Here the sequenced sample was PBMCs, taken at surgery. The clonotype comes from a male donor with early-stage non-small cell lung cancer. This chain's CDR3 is CASSPPLEGFNEQFF. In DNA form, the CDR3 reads TGTGCCAGCTCACCACCCCTCGAAGGGTTCAATGAGCAGTTCTTC.